Included here is one T cell receptor beta chain sequence, with context. Its antigen is not identified. The sample is drawn from a study of T-cell memory formation after mild COVID-19. TCRdb fed the 5' RACE reads into MiXCR, producing one record per CDR3 protein. There are some 330,000 distinct CDR3 sequences in the sample; more than 20% occur only once, and about an eighth lies in the top ten. Study findings and constraints: CM and EM subsets held most contracting CD4+ clones; EMRA held CD8+ ones. In second-wave clones peaking day 37, SARS-CoV-2 specificity remained unconfirmed.

CDR3 length: 14 residues. V lost 4 bases and J 2 bases, leaving 11 bases between the germline ends. Looked up from germline, CDR1 is SGHVS and CDR2 is FQNEAQ. Sequencing was performed on PBMCs or a T cell subset sorted from them (not recorded which). The chain couples TRBV7-8 to TRBJ1-1; possible D gene TRBD1, 5 bases. The sequence came from an adult woman who had mild COVID-19 (a few samples of this study predate the infection). Cell type and time point are not known. The CDR3 nucleotides read TGTGCCAGCAGCTCCAGGGTGATCAACACTGAAGCTTTCTTT. Translating it yields CASSSRVINTEAFF.